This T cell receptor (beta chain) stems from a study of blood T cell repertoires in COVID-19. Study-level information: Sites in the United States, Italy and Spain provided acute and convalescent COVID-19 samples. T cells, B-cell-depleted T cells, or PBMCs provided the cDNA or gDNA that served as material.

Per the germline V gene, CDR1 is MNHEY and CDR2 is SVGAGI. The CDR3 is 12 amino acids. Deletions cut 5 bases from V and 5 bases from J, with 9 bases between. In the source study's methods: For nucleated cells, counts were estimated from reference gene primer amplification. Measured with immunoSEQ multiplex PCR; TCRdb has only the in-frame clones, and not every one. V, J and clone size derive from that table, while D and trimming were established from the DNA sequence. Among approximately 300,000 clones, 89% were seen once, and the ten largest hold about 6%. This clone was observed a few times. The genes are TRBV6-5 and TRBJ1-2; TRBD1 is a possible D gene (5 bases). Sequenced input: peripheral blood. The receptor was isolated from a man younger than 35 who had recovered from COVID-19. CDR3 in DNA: TGTGCCAGCAGTAGGGGCACGTATGGCTACACCTTC. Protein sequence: CASSRGTYGYTF.